The 4 T cell receptor beta chains below all came from one sample that was sequenced in a study of blood T cell repertoires in COVID-19. Assay used: immunoSEQ multiplex PCR; TCRdb lists only in-frame clones, some missing. Of fewer than 350,000 clones listed, about 89% are singletons. The sample comprised PBMCs or T cells enriched from blood (not recorded which). All receptors come from a man in his sixties who had recovered from COVID-19.

The CDR3 reads CASSLGQGLSYGYTF. The CDR3 DNA is TGTGCCAGCAGCTTGGGCCAGGGTTTAAGCTATGGCTACACCTTC. This sequence joins TRBV5-6 and TRBJ1-2, with D perhaps matching TRBD1 (5 bases). Germline CDR1 reads SGHDT; CDR2 reads YYEEEE. This CDR3 is built from 15 residues. V lost 0 bases to trimming and J lost 4 bases, with 13 bases between them.

V usage is TRBV18 and J usage is TRBJ1-5; TRBD1 might be the D (5 bases). This CDR3 has 16 residues. The germline CDR1 and CDR2 sequences are KGHSH and LQKENI. V lost 2 bases and J lost 3, with 14 bases in between. The CDR3 is CASSPEAGGANQPQHF. The CDR3 DNA sequence: TGTGCCAGCTCACCAGAAGCCGGAGGGGCCAATCAGCCCCAGCATTTT.

The chain employs TRBV7-2 and TRBJ2-1; the match to TRBD2 covers 7 bases. J was trimmed by 7 bases and V by 4 bases; bases with no gene match: 1. This CDR3 is built from 12 residues. CDR1 and CDR2 (germline): SGHTA, FQGNSA. For the CDR3, the DNA is TGTGCCAGCAGCTCTAGCGGTAATGAGCAGTTCTTC. It yields the protein CASSSSGNEQFF.

The chain is built from TRBV11-2 and TRBJ2-7; 7 nucleotides match TRBD2. This CDR3 has 16 amino acids. Germline-derived CDR1 and CDR2 are SGHAT and FQNNGV. V was clipped by 6 bases and J by 6 bases; unmatched bases: 17. The CDR3 coding sequence is TGTGCCAGCAGTTCAGCCATTAGGACTAGAGCGGGCGAGCAGTACTTC. This translates into CASSSAIRTRAGEQYF.